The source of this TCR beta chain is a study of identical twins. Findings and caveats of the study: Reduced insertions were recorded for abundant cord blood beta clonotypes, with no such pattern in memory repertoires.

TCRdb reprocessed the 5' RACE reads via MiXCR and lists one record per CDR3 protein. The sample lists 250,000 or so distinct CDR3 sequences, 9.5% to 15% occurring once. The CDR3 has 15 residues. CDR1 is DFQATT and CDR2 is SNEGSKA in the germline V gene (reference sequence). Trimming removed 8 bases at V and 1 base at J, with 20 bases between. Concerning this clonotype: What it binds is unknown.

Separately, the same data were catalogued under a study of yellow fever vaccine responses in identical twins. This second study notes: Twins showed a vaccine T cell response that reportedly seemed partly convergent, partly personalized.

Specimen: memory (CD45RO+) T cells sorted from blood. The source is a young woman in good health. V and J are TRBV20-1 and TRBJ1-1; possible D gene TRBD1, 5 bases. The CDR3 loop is CSTDEGRIGNTEAFF. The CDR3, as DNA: TGCAGTACCGACGAGGGGCGGATTGGGAACACTGAAGCTTTCTTT.